The clone carrying this T cell receptor beta chain was recorded at least ten times. What it binds is unknown. This record belongs to a study of response to subunit inactivated influenza vaccine. Findings of the study overall: Authors suggested each seasonal flu vaccination may recruit only limited numbers of new T cells.

TCRdb fed the RT-PCR reads into MiXCR, producing one record per CDR3 protein. Of 650,000 to 850,000 distinct CDR3 sequences in the sample, over 11% were seen once. Germline loops: CDR1 KGHDR, CDR2 SFDVKD. V lost 4 bases, J lost 3 bases, and 11 bases lay in between. This CDR3 region has 15 residues. The specimen comprised PBMCs from blood, sampled approximately 15 days before vaccination. This clonotype was sampled from a man in his fifties or sixties who received an inactivated influenza vaccine. The V and J genes are TRBV24-1 and TRBJ2-2; D not resolved. CDR3 coding DNA: TGTGCCACCAGTGACCATGACGGATACACCGGGGAGCTGTTTTTT. Translation: CATSDHDGYTGELFF.